These 27 T cell receptor beta chains were all obtained from the same sample, sequenced in a study of identical twins. TCRdb independently ran MiXCR on the 5' RACE reads; one entry per CDR3 protein. The table shows about 460,000 distinct CDR3 sequences, with 12% to 15% occurring only once. These data are also associated with another study on yellow fever vaccine responses in identical twins.

Sequencing used CD4+ T cells sorted from blood. These receptors originate from a woman younger than 35 in good health.

The table lists this clonotype with many counts. This sequence joins TRBV6-2 or TRBV6-3 and TRBJ2-3; TRBD2 is a possible D gene (5 bases). Trimming left V 8 bases short and J 2 bases short, with 14 bases between. The germline gives CDR1 MNHEY, CDR2 SVGEGT. The CDR3 runs to 14 residues. CDR3 DNA sequence: TGTGCCAGCCAACGAGGAGGTCCCACAGATACGCAGTATTTT. This sequence encodes CASQRGGPTDTQYF.

This clonotype was detected a few times. V is TRBV20-1 and J is TRBJ2-1; no reliable D call. The CDR3 extends over 11 amino acids. CDR1 and CDR2 (germline): DFQATT, SNEGSKA (reference sequence). The V end was cut by 3 bases, the J end by 8 bases, with 8 bases between. In DNA, the CDR3 is TGCAGTGCTAGTTCTAGGGATGAGCAGTTCTTC. Its translation: CSASSRDEQFF.

This clonotype was counted at least ten times. The chain has TRBV29-1 and TRBJ2-3, with 11 bases that match TRBD2. The CDR3 spans 15 residues. From germline, CDR1 is SQVTM and CDR2 ANQGSEA. Trimming cost V 5 bases and J 3 bases; bases outside gene matches: 7. The CDR3: CSVPPTSGSTDTQYF. CDR3 nucleotides: TGCAGCGTTCCCCCAACTAGCGGGAGTACAGATACGCAGTATTTT.

Only a few counts were recorded for this clonotype. The chain links TRBV7-9 to TRBJ2-2; maybe TRBD1 (6 bases). This CDR3 is 16 amino acids long. Germline V gene data show CDR1 as SEHNR and CDR2 as FQNEAQ (reference sequence). The germline V and J ends were trimmed by 5 bases and 1 base, with 14 bases remaining between them. The CDR3 spells CASSQGKGKNTGELFF. As DNA, the CDR3 is TGTGCCAGCAGCCAGGGGAAGGGGAAGAACACCGGGGAGCTGTTTTTT.

Written as DNA, the CDR3 is TGTGCCAGCAGGAGACAGGGGTCAGGCGAGCAGTACTTC. It translates to CASRRQGSGEQYF. The V call is TRBV12-3 or TRBV12-4, the J call TRBJ2-7; 8 bases line up with TRBD1. V lost 6 bases, J lost 6 bases, and 7 bases stayed unmatched. The CDR3 extends over 13 amino acids.

The V gene is TRBV7-2, the J gene TRBJ2-7, with TRBD2 as a possible D gene (6 bases). The V end lost 1 base, the J end lost 2 bases, and 12 bases lay between the germline ends. The CDR3 is 15 amino acids. Germline loops: CDR1 SGHTA, CDR2 FQGNSA. The CDR3 sequence: CASSLVGGTPYEQYF. CDR3 DNA: TGTGCCAGCAGCTTAGTTGGTGGGACTCCCTACGAGCAGTACTTC.

The chain carries TRBV6-1 and TRBJ2-1, with 8 bases identical to TRBD1. CDR1 and CDR2 (germline): MNHNS, SASEGT. The J segment lost 6 bases and the V segment lost 8 bases, leaving 3 bases of the junction unmatched. This CDR3 is 12 amino acids long. DNA for the CDR3: TGTGCCAGCTCCAGGGGGCTCAATGAGCAGTTCTTC. It yields the protein CASSRGLNEQFF.

This clonotype turned up a few times. V is TRBV3-1 and J is TRBJ2-5, with D perhaps TRBD2 (5 bases). V lost 2 bases and J lost 3, with 13 bases in between. The germline V gene encodes CDR1 LGHDT and CDR2 YNNKEL (reference sequence). The CDR3 is 15 residues long. The CDR3 region is CASSQPFGVEETQYF. In DNA, the CDR3 is TGTGCCAGCAGCCAACCCTTCGGGGTTGAAGAGACCCAGTACTTC.

This clonotype was observed many times. The V call is TRBV4-1, the J call TRBJ2-3; D remains ambiguous. Germline V gene lookup returns CDR1 MGHRA and CDR2 YSYEKL. The CDR3 totals 16 residues. Trimming took 5 bases from V and 1 from J, leaving 16 bases between them. The CDR3 is CASSVDRAEGTDTQYF. CDR3 bases: TGCGCCAGCAGCGTCGACCGGGCGGAAGGCACAGATACGCAGTATTTT.

Concerning this clonotype itself: A read error may produce the germline difference seen at one junction end. The rearrangement links TRBV7-9 to TRBJ2-5; the D gene is possibly TRBD1 (6 bases). The CDR3 runs to 15 residues. Germline V gives CDR1 SEHNR, CDR2 FQNEAQ (reference sequence). This CDR3 reads CANSFQGSPQETQYF. DNA of the CDR3: TGTGCCAACAGCTTCCAGGGGTCACCCCAAGAGACCCAGTACTTC.

This chain connects TRBV5-5 to TRBJ2-7, with D possibly matching TRBD1 (5 bases). CDR3 length: 15 residues. V lost 2 bases and J lost 2, with 14 bases in between. Germline CDR1 is SGHKS and CDR2 is YYEKEE (reference sequence). CDR3 nucleotides: TGTGCCAGCAGCTTTCAGCCAGGGCGGACCTACGAGCAGTACTTC. This codes for CASSFQPGRTYEQYF.

This clonotype was observed many times. V is TRBV29-1 and J is TRBJ2-7; D is unclear. Germline V lookup: CDR1 SQVTM, CDR2 ANQGSEA. CDR3 length equals 11 residues. V dropped 6 bases and J dropped 2 bases, with 8 bases sitting between them. The CDR3 DNA sequence: TGCAGCGTCGAGAATGCCTACGAGCAGTACTTC. This translates into CSVENAYEQYF.

The J gene is TRBJ1-6, the V gene TRBV4-2, with D tentatively TRBD1 (5 bases). The CDR3 sequence is 15 residues long. The germline CDR1 and CDR2 sequences are LGHNA and YNFKEQ. Trimming pared 1 base from V and 8 bases from J, leaving 12 bases between. This CDR3 reads CASSQAGREHSPLHF. CDR3 sequence (DNA): TGTGCCAGCAGCCAAGCGGGCAGGGAGCATTCACCCCTCCACTTT.

This sequence joins TRBV6-4 and TRBJ2-3; maybe TRBD2 (5 bases). Trimming took 3 bases from V and 1 from J, leaving 8 bases between them. From germline, CDR1 is MRHNA and CDR2 SNTAGT. CDR3 length equals 14 residues. The CDR3 reads CASSDYGGTDTQYF. CDR3 nucleotides: TGTGCCAGCAGTGATTACGGGGGCACAGATACGCAGTATTTT.

The V and J genes are TRBV5-5 and TRBJ2-1, with D possibly being TRBD1 (5 bases). Trimming took 0 bases from V and 2 from J, leaving 6 bases between them. This CDR3 is built from 14 residues. CDR1 is SGHKS, CDR2 YYEKEE, per germline (reference sequence). The CDR3 loop is CASSLAQAYNEQFF. In DNA, the CDR3 is TGTGCCAGCAGCTTGGCACAGGCCTACAATGAGCAGTTCTTC.

The V call is TRBV12-3 or TRBV12-4, the J call TRBJ1-5, with TRBD1 matching over 7 bases. The CDR3 runs to 13 residues. J was trimmed by 5 bases and V by 5 bases; bases with no gene match: 3. CDR3 in amino acids: CASSDRAHQPQHF. Written as DNA, the CDR3 is TGTGCCAGCAGTGACAGGGCGCATCAGCCCCAGCATTTT.

The chain joins TRBV7-3 to TRBJ2-7; D possibly corresponds to TRBD1 (5 bases). From germline, CDR1 is SGHTA and CDR2 FQGTGA. V was clipped by 5 bases and J by 0 bases, with 8 bases between them. This CDR3 spans 13 amino acids. The CDR3 nucleotides read TGTGCCAGCAGCGCGACAGCCTCCTACGAGCAGTACTTC. This translates into CASSATASYEQYF.

V gene TRBV25-1 combines with J gene TRBJ2-1; 9 bases map to TRBD1. The CDR3 totals 14 residues. Trimming took 8 bases from V and 6 from J; bases not matched to a gene: 8. Germline values: CDR1 MGHDK, CDR2 SYGVNS. The CDR3 DNA is TGTGCCAGCCACCGAGGACAGGGGTTCAATGAGCAGTTCTTC. This gives the protein CASHRGQGFNEQFF. The full variable domain, in which reference TRBV25-1 and TRBJ2-1 provide the parts outside the CDR3, is EADIYQTPRYLVIGTGKKITLECSQTMGHDKMYWYQQDPGMELHLIHYSYGVNSTEKGDLSSESTVSRIRTEHFPLTLESARPSHTSQYLCASHRGQGFNEQFFGPGTRLTVL.

The chain uses TRBV6-2 or TRBV6-3 and TRBJ2-7; TRBD1 is a possible D gene (6 bases). The V and J ends lost 8 bases and 0 bases respectively, with 8 bases between them. Germline assignment: CDR1 MNHEY and CDR2 SVGEGT. The CDR3 has 12 residues. CDR3 sequence (DNA): TGTGCCAGCGTGGGGGCCTCCTACGAGCAGTACTTC. Its translation is CASVGASYEQYF.

The sample holds a few counts of this clonotype. This sequence joins TRBV7-2 and TRBJ2-3; 10 nucleotides line up with TRBD1. V lost 1 base, J lost 3 bases, and 4 bases stayed unmatched. CDR1 SGHTA and CDR2 FQGNSA come from the germline V gene. The CDR3 covers 16 residues. The DNA for the CDR3 is TGTGCCAGCAGCTTAGATGGGACAGGGGCGACAGATACGCAGTATTTT. As protein: CASSLDGTGATDTQYF.

This clonotype occurred many times. The J gene is TRBJ2-5, the V gene TRBV5-1, with 8 bases fitting TRBD2. The CDR3 sequence is 14 residues long. Losses at the gene ends were 7 bases for V and 1 base for J; bases not matched to a gene: 6. Germline CDR1 SGHRS, CDR2 YFSETQ. The CDR3: CASAIGTSQETQYF. The DNA for the CDR3 is TGCGCCAGCGCCATAGGGACTAGCCAAGAGACCCAGTACTTC.

This chain links TRBV12-3 or TRBV12-4 with TRBJ1-4; D may be TRBD1 (6 bases). The CDR3 loop spans 13 amino acids. V was shortened by 8 bases and J by 2 bases, with 9 bases between the two germline ends. In DNA form, the CDR3 reads TGTGCCAGCGGGGGCGGGACTAATGAAAAACTGTTTTTT. This sequence encodes CASGGGTNEKLFF.

The J gene is TRBJ2-3, the V gene TRBV2; 8 bases are a match to TRBD2. V was clipped by 4 bases and J by 1 base; unmatched bases: 7. The germline gives CDR1 SNHLY, CDR2 FYNNEI. The CDR3 spans 16 residues. The CDR3 DNA reads TGTGCCAGCAGTGCTACCGGGACTAGGCGCACAGATACGCAGTATTTT. Translation: CASSATGTRRTDTQYF.

The chain recombines TRBV20-1 with TRBJ2-3; 12 nucleotides line up with TRBD1. The CDR3 covers 16 residues. The V gene's germline CDR1 is DFQATT and CDR2 SNEGSKA (reference sequence). The trim removed 2 bases at V and 2 bases at J, leaving 5 bases unmatched. The CDR3: CSARSGTGGNTDTQYF. The CDR3 bases are TGCAGTGCTAGATCGGGGACAGGGGGCAACACAGATACGCAGTATTTT.

The chain employs TRBV5-8 and TRBJ2-5, with D uncertain. Per germline, CDR1 SGHTS and CDR2 YDEGEE. The CDR3 extends over 11 amino acids. Trimming took off 2 bases at V and 7 bases at J, with 6 bases between the two ends. The CDR3 is CASSFVGTQYF. In nucleotides, the CDR3 is TGTGCCAGCAGCTTCGTGGGGACCCAGTACTTC.

The genes are TRBV6-5 and TRBJ2-1, with 10 positions matching TRBD2. This CDR3 contains 16 residues. Losses at the gene ends were 2 bases for V and 7 bases for J; bases not matched to a gene: 8. Per germline, CDR1 MNHEY and CDR2 SVGAGI. The CDR3 coding sequence is TGTGCCAGCAGTTACCCTGCTAGCGGGAGTAGAAATGAGCAGTTCTTC. This gives the protein CASSYPASGSRNEQFF.

This clonotype showed up just a few times. The V gene is TRBV7-3, the J gene TRBJ2-7, with 7 bases that match TRBD2. The CDR3 sequence is 15 residues long. CDR1 is SGHTA, CDR2 FQGTGA, per germline. J gave up 7 bases and V 0 bases, and 9 bases lay outside the gene matches. The chain's CDR3 is CASSLTSGQTREQYF. The CDR3 DNA is TGTGCCAGCAGCTTAACTAGCGGGCAAACGAGGGAGCAGTACTTC.